This T cell receptor beta chain originates from a study of shared clonotypes between healthy human individuals. This CDR3 region has 15 residues. Trimming shortened V by 3 bases and J by 3 bases, and 12 bases separated the two germline ends. CDR1 is KGHSH, CDR2 LQKENI, per germline. On this clone: The CDR3 does not close with the conserved phenylalanine or tryptophan, likely indicating a read error.

Libraries were prepared by immunoSEQ multiplex PCR; TCRdb keeps only in-frame clonotypes and omits some of them. The sample has some 450,000 clones; 77% are singletons. Input material: PBMCs. This sequence originates from a woman aged 40 to 50 in good health. Some clones in this sample may be carry-over from other donors' samples. The chain combines TRBV18 with TRBJ1-5; D is unclear. The CDR3 DNA reads TGTGCCAGCTCACCGGCGGCGGGCAACAATCAGCCCCAGCATTCT. Translated, it gives CASSPAAGNNQPQHS.